The next 17 T cell receptor beta chains were all read from a single sample in a study of T cell responses to AZD1222 COVID-19 vaccine. The assay was immunoSEQ multiplex PCR, and TCRdb's table has in-frame clones only and misses some. The table includes over 150,000 clones, 88% detected once. The specimen was peripheral blood, collected on day 0 of AZD1222 vaccination. These receptors were obtained from an adult in good health.

This clone has just a few counts. The rearrangement uses TRBV7-9 and TRBJ1-2; D gene unclear. V lost 5 bases and J 8 bases, leaving 9 bases between the germline ends. This CDR3 comprises 11 residues. Germline V CDR1 and CDR2: SEHNR, FQNEAQ (reference sequence). This CDR3 is CASSADRGYTF. CDR3 in DNA: TGTGCCAGCAGCGCGGATCGGGGCTACACCTTC.

In DNA, the CDR3 is TGTGCCAGCAGAGCGGGGACAGGGACGAACATTCAGTACTTC. Amino acid sequence: CASRAGTGTNIQYF. The gene calls are TRBV3-1 (or the pseudogene TRBV3-2) and TRBJ2-4; 9 bases match TRBD1. V lost 6 bases and J lost 7; bases outside the gene matches: 7. Germline-derived CDR1 and CDR2 are LGHDT and YNNKEL (reference sequence). The CDR3 totals 14 residues.

The chain couples TRBV7-2 to TRBJ1-2; TRBD1 matches at 7 bases. The CDR3 runs to 12 residues. The junction had 5 bases not matched to a gene; V was cut back by 5 bases and J by 8 bases. Germline values: CDR1 SGHTA, CDR2 FQGNSA. Here the CDR3 DNA reads TGTGCCAGCAGCGGACGACAGGGCGGCTACACCTTC. Its protein is CASSGRQGGYTF.

V gene TRBV28 combines with J gene TRBJ1-2, with D perhaps matching TRBD1 (5 bases). CDR1 is MDHEN, CDR2 SYDVKM, per germline. CDR3 size: 12 residues. Trimming removed 6 bases from V and 1 base from J, with 6 bases in between. CDR3 bases: TGTGCCAGCAGGGGACTTAACTATGGCTACACCTTC. Translation: CASRGLNYGYTF.

The CDR3: CASSLKGGADTQYF. CDR3 sequence (DNA): TGTGCCAGCAGTTTAAAAGGGGGGGCAGATACGCAGTATTTT. This chain connects TRBV6-5 to TRBJ2-3, with a tentative D call TRBD2 (7 bases). The CDR3 sequence is 14 residues long. V was trimmed by 4 bases and J by 4 bases, leaving 12 bases between them. Germline CDR1 is MNHEY and CDR2 is SVGAGI.

The V call is TRBV6-4, the J call TRBJ1-1; D is uncertain. Trimming pared 4 bases from V and 1 base from J, leaving 7 bases between. Germline V gene data show CDR1 as MRHNA and CDR2 as SNTAGT. The CDR3 has 13 amino acids. CDR3 sequence reads: CASSASGNTEAFF. The DNA of the CDR3 is TGTGCCAGCAGTGCTAGCGGGAACACTGAAGCTTTCTTT.

On this clone: This same CDR3 is encoded by further DNA sequences in the sample. The chain links TRBV27 to TRBJ1-1; D gene unclear. Between the trimmed V and J ends, which lost 2 bases and 0 bases, there was a span of 4 bases. This CDR3 is built from 13 residues. The V gene's germline CDR1 is MNHEY and CDR2 SMNVEV (reference sequence). Here the CDR3 DNA reads TGTGCCAGCAGTTTAAATTTGAACACTGAAGCTTTCTTT. This codes for CASSLNLNTEAFF.

This clone appeared once. This rearrangement joins TRBV12-3 or TRBV12-4 to TRBJ2-1, with D perhaps TRBD1 (6 bases). CDR3 size: 12 residues. V gave up 4 bases and J gave up 5 bases, with 6 bases separating them. The CDR3 here is CASSWTDNEQFF. The CDR3 DNA sequence: TGTGCCAGCAGTTGGACAGACAATGAGCAGTTCTTC.

This chain connects TRBV12-3 or TRBV12-4 to TRBJ1-2, with unresolved D. This CDR3 has 13 amino acids. Trimming left V 4 bases short and J 2 bases short, with 8 bases between. CDR3 sequence reads: CASSSSANYGYTF. CDR3 sequence (DNA): TGTGCCAGCAGTTCATCAGCGAACTATGGCTACACCTTC.

This clone was detected a few times. The chain is built from TRBV5-4 and TRBJ2-1; D may be TRBD2 (5 bases). Looked up from germline, CDR1 is SGHNT and CDR2 is YYREEE (reference sequence). This CDR3 contains 14 residues. The V end was cut by 3 bases, the J end by 1 base, with 8 bases between. CDR3 DNA: TGTGCCAGCAGCTGGACTGGTTCCTACAATGAGCAGTTCTTC. Its translation: CASSWTGSYNEQFF.

The chain employs TRBV6-1 and TRBJ1-4; 8 nucleotides agree with TRBD1. The CDR3 sequence is 14 residues long. The V and J ends lost 3 bases and 5 bases, in that order; junction bases with no gene match: 2. Germline values: CDR1 MNHNS, CDR2 SASEGT. The CDR3 region is CASSDRQGNEKLFF. The CDR3 nucleotides are TGTGCCAGCAGTGACCGACAGGGGAATGAAAAACTGTTTTTT.

J is TRBJ1-2 and V is TRBV7-2; TRBD1 might be the D (6 bases). CDR3 size: 15 residues. Germline V gene sequence: CDR1 SGHTA, CDR2 FQGNSA. Trimming removed 5 bases from V and 6 bases from J, with 19 bases in between. CDR3: CASSPYRELFDGYTF. CDR3 nucleotides: TGTGCCAGCAGCCCCTACAGGGAGTTATTCGATGGCTACACCTTC.

The gene calls are TRBV27 and TRBJ2-3; 11 bases are a match to TRBD2. This CDR3 is built from 15 residues. Germline assignment: CDR1 MNHEY and CDR2 SMNVEV (reference sequence). J lost 4 bases, V lost 3 bases, and 3 bases had no gene match. The CDR3 DNA reads as TGTGCCAGCAGTTTGAGACTAGCGGGGCCAGATACGCAGTATTTT. Translating gives CASSLRLAGPDTQYF.

V gene TRBV6-5 combines with J gene TRBJ1-6, with 8 nucleotides matching TRBD1. Losses at the gene ends were 6 bases for V and 10 bases for J; bases not matched to a gene: 8. Germline CDR1 is MNHEY and CDR2 is SVGAGI. The CDR3 contains 14 residues. The chain's CDR3 is CASSRDRGGSPLHF. CDR3 in DNA: TGTGCCAGCAGCCGAGACAGGGGCGGCTCACCCCTCCACTTT.

The genes are TRBV9 and TRBJ1-5, with 10 nucleotides matching TRBD1. The trim removed 1 base at V and 6 bases at J, leaving 7 bases unmatched. Germline CDR1 SGDLS, CDR2 YYNGEE. CDR3 size: 16 residues. CDR3 loop: CASSVYWTGGVQPQHF. The CDR3 bases are TGTGCCAGCAGCGTATATTGGACAGGGGGTGTTCAGCCCCAGCATTTT. The variable domain in full, with the rest retrieved from reference TRBV9 and TRBJ1-5, is DSGVTQTPKHLITATGQRVTLRCSPRSGDLSVYWYQQSLDQGLQFLIQYYNGEERAKGNILERFSAQQFPDLHSELNLSSLELGDSALYFCASSVYWTGGVQPQHFGDGTRLSIL.

The V call is TRBV6-5, the J call TRBJ1-1; possibly TRBD1 for D (5 bases). The CDR3 extends over 15 amino acids. Germline V gives CDR1 MNHEY, CDR2 SVGAGI. V dropped 5 bases and J dropped 1 base, with 14 bases sitting between them. CDR3 residues: CASSPPGLRNTEAFF. In DNA form, the CDR3 reads TGTGCCAGCAGTCCGCCAGGGTTGAGGAACACTGAAGCTTTCTTT.

This chain connects TRBV6-5 to TRBJ1-2; 8 bases agree with TRBD1. This CDR3 is 15 amino acids long. The V gene end was trimmed by 6 bases and the J gene end by 2 bases; junction bases not matched to a gene: 8. Germline assignment: CDR1 MNHEY and CDR2 SVGAGI. DNA of the CDR3: TGTGCCAGCAGAAGACAGGGGATGGGGAACTATGGCTACACCTTC. Translating it yields CASRRQGMGNYGYTF.